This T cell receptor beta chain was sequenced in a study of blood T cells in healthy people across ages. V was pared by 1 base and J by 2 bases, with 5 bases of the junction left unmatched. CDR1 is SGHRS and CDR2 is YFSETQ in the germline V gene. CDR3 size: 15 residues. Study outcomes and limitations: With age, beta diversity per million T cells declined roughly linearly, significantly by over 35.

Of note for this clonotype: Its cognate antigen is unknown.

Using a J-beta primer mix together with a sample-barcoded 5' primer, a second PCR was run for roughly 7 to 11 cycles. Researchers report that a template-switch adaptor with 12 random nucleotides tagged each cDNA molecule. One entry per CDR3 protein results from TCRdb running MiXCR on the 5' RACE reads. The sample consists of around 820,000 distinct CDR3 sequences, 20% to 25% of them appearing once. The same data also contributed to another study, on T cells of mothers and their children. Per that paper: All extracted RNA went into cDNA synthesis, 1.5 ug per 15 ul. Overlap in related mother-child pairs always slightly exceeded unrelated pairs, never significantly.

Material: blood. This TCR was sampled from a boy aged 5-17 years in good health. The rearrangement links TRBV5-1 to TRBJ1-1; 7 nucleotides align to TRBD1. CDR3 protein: CASSLKTGTNTEAFF. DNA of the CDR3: TGCGCCAGCAGCTTGAAGACAGGGACTAACACTGAAGCTTTCTTT.